These 19 T cell receptor beta chains came from one sample sequenced in a study of CD8 T cells in ankylosing spondylitis. TCRdb processed the 5' RACE reads anew with MiXCR; each CDR3 protein has one entry. The data show just under 350,000 distinct CDR3 sequences, roughly 14% seen once. Sequenced sample: blood, either unsorted or a sorted T cell fraction (not recorded which). These receptor sequences come from a male donor with ankylosing spondylitis or in good health (not recorded which).

V gene TRBV6-1 combines with J gene TRBJ1-2; no clear D gene. The ends were cut back, 0 bases at V and 8 bases at J, with 16 bases in the middle. The germline V gene has CDR1 MNHNS and CDR2 SASEGT. There are 15 residues in the CDR3. CDR3 sequence reads: CASSEARKGLGGYTF. The CDR3 DNA follows: TGTGCCAGCAGTGAAGCGCGTAAGGGTTTGGGCGGCTACACCTTC.

CDR3 protein: CASSRLGGATSYEQYF. CDR3 nucleotides: TGCGCCAGCAGCCGCTTGGGCGGTGCCACCTCCTACGAGCAGTACTTC. V gene TRBV4-1 combines with J gene TRBJ2-7; D is unresolved. The V gene lost 4 bases and the J gene lost 0 bases, with 16 bases spanning the gap. There are 16 residues in the CDR3. Germline CDR1 MGHRA, CDR2 YSYEKL.

The rearrangement joins TRBV2 to TRBJ2-7; 13 nucleotides line up with TRBD2. The CDR3 is made up of 14 amino acids. Trimming cost V 6 bases and J 3 bases; bases outside gene matches: 2. Germline V gene data show CDR1 as SNHLY and CDR2 as FYNNEI. The CDR3 region has the DNA TGTGCCAGCAGAGGGACTAGCGGGATCTACGAGCAGTACTTC. Protein sequence: CASRGTSGIYEQYF. Filled out from reference TRBV2 and TRBJ2-7, the complete variable domain reads EPEVTQTPSHQVTQMGQEVILRCVPISNHLYFYWYRQILGQKVEFLVSFYNNEISEKSEIFDDQFSVERPDGSNFTLKIRSTKLEDSAMYFCASRGTSGIYEQYFGPGTRLTVT.

The chain carries TRBV29-1 and TRBJ1-4, with D uncertain. The CDR3 runs to 13 residues. Germline CDR1 and CDR2: SQVTM and ANQGSEA. V was trimmed by 7 bases and J by 5 bases, leaving 14 bases between them. CDR3 loop: CSGKDGPNEKLFF. The CDR3 DNA sequence: TGCAGCGGCAAGGACGGGCCGAATGAAAAACTGTTTTTT.

This sequence joins TRBV5-6 and TRBJ1-5; D is ambiguous. The CDR3 contains 14 residues. V gave up 5 bases and J gave up 7 bases, with 16 bases separating them. In germline, CDR1 is SGHDT, CDR2 YYEEEE. DNA for the CDR3: TGTGCCAGCAGAGAACGAGGATCAAGCCAGCCCCAGCATTTT. As protein: CASRERGSSQPQHF.

The chain links TRBV12-3 or TRBV12-4 to TRBJ1-1; D is perhaps TRBD1 (6 bases). This CDR3 comprises 15 residues. V was clipped by 5 bases and J by 4 bases, with 17 bases between them. CDR3 region: CASSRGGGLATEAFF. In DNA, the CDR3 is TGTGCCAGCAGTAGGGGTGGGGGCTTGGCCACTGAAGCTTTCTTT.

This clonotype appeared many times. The chain joins TRBV19 to TRBJ1-1, with D unclear. Between the trimmed V and J ends, which lost 4 bases and 1 base, there was a span of 13 bases. The CDR3 has 15 amino acids. CDR1 is LNHDA, CDR2 SQIVND, per germline (reference sequence). CDR3 DNA: TGTGCCAGTAGTACCACCTCGTGGAGGAACACTGAAGCTTTCTTT. It specifies CASSTTSWRNTEAFF.

In this sample, this clonotype turned up many times. The chain links TRBV12-3 or TRBV12-4 to TRBJ2-1; 13 bases map to TRBD2. The CDR3 runs 16 residues. V trimming: 4 bases; J trimming: 7 bases; junction bases outside the gene matches: 7. The CDR3 here is CASSSGLAGVRNEQFF. The CDR3 nucleotides read TGTGCCAGCAGTTCCGGACTAGCGGGAGTACGGAATGAGCAGTTCTTC.

This chain uses TRBV19 with TRBJ2-3; the D is unclear. Germline V gives CDR1 LNHDA, CDR2 SQIVND (reference sequence). V lost 6 bases to trimming and J lost 6 bases, with 22 bases between them. The CDR3 is 16 amino acids. The CDR3 sequence is CASRPHSLATWDTQYF. For the CDR3, the DNA is TGTGCCAGTAGACCCCATAGTCTGGCCACCTGGGATACGCAGTATTTT.

The chain combines TRBV5-1 with TRBJ2-2; 9 bases line up with TRBD1. Germline CDR1 SGHRS, CDR2 YFSETQ. The CDR3 has 15 amino acids. With 3 bases clipped from V and 6 bases from J, the junction kept 6 bases outside the gene matches. The CDR3 region is CASSSLQGAPGELFF. The DNA of the CDR3 is TGCGCCAGCAGCTCCTTACAGGGGGCCCCCGGGGAGCTGTTTTTT. Full variable domain (missing parts from reference TRBV5-1 and TRBJ2-2): KAGVTQTPRYLIKTRGQQVTLSCSPISGHRSVSWYQQTPGQGLQFLFEYFSETQRNKGNFPGRFSGRQFSNSRSEMNVSTLELGDSALYLCASSSLQGAPGELFFGEGSRLTVL.

This clonotype was counted a few times. The chain has TRBV5-1 and TRBJ1-1, with D maybe TRBD1 (5 bases). CDR1 and CDR2 from the germline V gene are SGHRS and YFSETQ. The V end was cut by 0 bases, the J end by 1 base, with 10 bases between. This CDR3 is built from 15 residues. The CDR3 loop reads CASSLALTGNTEAFF. Here the CDR3 DNA reads TGCGCCAGCAGCTTGGCCCTAACAGGGAACACTGAAGCTTTCTTT.

A few counts support this clonotype. The rearrangement uses TRBV25-1 and TRBJ1-4; TRBD1 might be the D (6 bases). The CDR3 has 14 residues. The germline CDR1 and CDR2 sequences are MGHDK and SYGVNS. With 1 base removed from V and 8 bases from J, the gap between germline ends came to 11 bases. The CDR3: CASSESGGREKLFF. CDR3 in DNA: TGTGCCAGCAGTGAATCTGGGGGGCGAGAAAAACTGTTTTTT.

This chain connects TRBV6-2 or TRBV6-3 to TRBJ2-7; D not resolved. The CDR3 has 13 amino acids. Germline V gene lookup returns CDR1 MNHEY and CDR2 SVGEGT. Trimming stripped 5 bases from V and 0 bases from J, with 8 bases between. The CDR3 DNA sequence: TGTGCCAGCAGTAGGGCCCTCTCCTACGAGCAGTACTTC. The encoded protein is CASSRALSYEQYF.

The CDR3 loop reads CAIGSTSGGTDTQYF. The DNA of the CDR3 is TGTGCCATCGGCTCGACTAGCGGGGGCACAGATACGCAGTATTTT. The chain uses TRBV10-3 and TRBJ2-3; 11 nucleotides align to TRBD2. V was clipped by 8 bases and J by 1 base; unmatched bases: 5. The CDR3 consists of 15 residues. CDR1 and CDR2 from the germline V gene are ENHRY and SYGVKD.

This clonotype was observed a few times. V is TRBV27 and J is TRBJ2-3; D is ambiguous. The V gene's germline CDR1 is MNHEY and CDR2 SMNVEV (reference sequence). This CDR3 spans 14 amino acids. The ends were cut back, 3 bases at V and 6 bases at J, with 13 bases in the middle. The DNA for the CDR3 is TGTGCCAGCAGTTTTGCCGGCGGTGTTGATACGCAGTATTTT. As protein: CASSFAGGVDTQYF.

This clonotype was observed a handful of times. This rearrangement joins TRBV5-1 to TRBJ1-2, with TRBD1 identical over 7 bases. Germline V gene lookup returns CDR1 SGHRS and CDR2 YFSETQ. The CDR3 is 15 amino acids. With 6 bases clipped from V and 4 bases from J, the junction kept 12 bases outside the gene matches. Here the CDR3 reads CASNAGTATFYGYTF. CDR3 nucleotide sequence: TGCGCCAGCAACGCCGGGACAGCAACCTTCTATGGCTACACCTTC. The variable domain in full, with the rest retrieved from reference TRBV5-1 and TRBJ1-2, is KAGVTQTPRYLIKTRGQQVTLSCSPISGHRSVSWYQQTPGQGLQFLFEYFSETQRNKGNFPGRFSGRQFSNSRSEMNVSTLELGDSALYLCASNAGTATFYGYTFGSGTRLTVV.

This clonotype was found many times. The chain is built from TRBV12-3 or TRBV12-4 and TRBJ1-2, with D possibly being TRBD1 (5 bases). CDR3 size: 13 residues. Trimming took 7 bases from V and 4 from J, leaving 13 bases between them. CDR3 DNA sequence: TGTGCCAGCACCCAGGGTGTAGGCTATGGCTACACCTTC. It codes for CASTQGVGYGYTF.

The rearrangement joins TRBV25-1 to TRBJ2-1; D is perhaps TRBD1 (6 bases). Trimming cost V 4 bases and J 3 bases, with 16 bases left between them. Germline lookup yields CDR1 MGHDK and CDR2 SYGVNS. This CDR3 is 16 amino acids long. CDR3 nucleotide sequence: TGTGCCAGCAGTGCTTTGGGGCAGGGGCGCTACAATGAGCAGTTCTTC. Its translation is CASSALGQGRYNEQFF.

This clonotype was counted between two and nine times. The genes are TRBV4-2 and TRBJ1-2; the match to TRBD1 covers 11 bases. The junction had 7 bases not matched to a gene; V was cut back by 3 bases and J by 4 bases. Germline V gives CDR1 LGHNA, CDR2 YNFKEQ. The CDR3 has 16 amino acids. The CDR3 is CASSQAEGTGGYGYTF. DNA of the CDR3: TGTGCCAGCAGCCAGGCCGAGGGGACAGGGGGCTATGGCTACACCTTC.